This entry lists 11 T cell receptor beta chains sequenced from one sample in a study of spatial heterogeneity in lung cancer. Regarding time point: sample taken at primary tumor resection. Using its own MiXCR run on the 5' RACE reads, TCRdb lists one record per CDR3 protein. Found here are approximately 8,800 distinct CDR3 sequences, around 5.4% of them singletons; the top ten hold 24%. These receptors' targets are unknown. Study-wide points: Intratumoral expanded alpha and beta TCR counts were found to track tumor mutation counts.

Specimen: lung tumor tissue, collected at surgery. The receptor source for this set is a male donor with early-stage non-small cell lung cancer.

This clonotype was picked up many times. This sequence joins TRBV12-5 and TRBJ2-1; D perhaps matches TRBD1 (5 bases). CDR3 size: 15 residues. Germline V lookup: CDR1 LGHNT, CDR2 FRNRAP. With 7 bases removed from V and 2 bases from J, the gap between germline ends came to 15 bases. CDR3 in amino acids: CASAPGLSPYNEQFF. For the CDR3, the DNA is TGTGCTAGTGCCCCAGGGCTTAGCCCCTACAATGAGCAGTTCTTC.

This clonotype is labeled medium-sized. This chain links TRBV7-2 with TRBJ1-1, with 10 bases lining up with TRBD1. Germline CDR1 reads SGHTA; CDR2 reads FQGNSA. Germline trimming cut 5 bases from V and 6 bases from J; bases unmatched to any gene: 9. The CDR3 is 15 residues long. The CDR3, as DNA: TGTGCCAGCAGCCGACGGACAGGGGGTGGTCCTGAAGCTTTCTTT. As protein: CASSRRTGGGPEAFF.

This clonotype was observed many times. The rearrangement joins TRBV10-2 to TRBJ1-6; D gene uncertain. V was shortened by 2 bases and J by 14 bases, with 10 bases between the two germline ends. CDR1 and CDR2 (germline): WSHSY, SAAADI. CDR3 length: 12 residues. The CDR3 protein is CASSEPEVSLHF. In DNA form, the CDR3 reads TGCGCCAGCAGTGAGCCCGAAGTATCCCTCCACTTT.

This clonotype was counted many times. The chain has TRBV7-9 and TRBJ2-7; D gene ambiguous. Trimming removed 3 bases from V and 1 base from J, with 7 bases in between. The germline V gene encodes CDR1 SEHNR and CDR2 FQNEAQ (reference sequence). The CDR3 has 13 residues. The CDR3 bases are TGTGCCAGCAGCTTGCCGGTTTCCTACGAGCAGTACTTC. This encodes CASSLPVSYEQYF.

The V and J genes are TRBV20-1 and TRBJ1-2; 7 positions match TRBD1. The CDR3 consists of 14 residues. J lost 2 bases, V lost 7 bases, and 10 bases had no gene match. Germline CDR1 reads DFQATT; CDR2 reads SNEGSKA (reference sequence). CDR3 sequence reads: CSVRGDSPNYGYTF. The DNA for the CDR3 is TGCAGTGTCAGGGGGGACAGCCCCAACTATGGCTACACCTTC.

This chain uses TRBV7-2 with TRBJ1-1; TRBD1 matches 10 bases. CDR3 size: 15 residues. V lost 5 bases, J lost 4 bases, and 7 bases stayed unmatched. CDR1 is SGHTA and CDR2 is FQGNSA in the germline V gene. CDR3 residues: CASSPGGTGATEAFF. The CDR3 bases are TGTGCCAGCAGCCCAGGGGGGACAGGGGCCACTGAAGCTTTCTTT.

This clonotype was seen at least ten times. The chain joins TRBV27 to TRBJ1-2; 8 bases line up with TRBD1. Germline trimming cut 2 bases from V and 8 bases from J; bases unmatched to any gene: 4. The germline gives CDR1 MNHEY, CDR2 SMNVEV (reference sequence). The CDR3 contains 13 residues. CDR3 nucleotides: TGTGCCAGCAGTTTAACGGCAGGGGGCGGCTACACCTTC. Translating gives CASSLTAGGGYTF.

In this sample, this clonotype turned up many times. This chain joins TRBV6-5 and TRBJ1-5, with D possibly TRBD1 on 5 matching bases. V was cut by 5 bases and J by 2 bases, with 10 bases left in between. The CDR3 has 14 amino acids. The germline V gene encodes CDR1 MNHEY and CDR2 SVGAGI. CDR3 region: CASSLQGGNQPQHF. CDR3 sequence (DNA): TGTGCCAGCAGTCTGCAGGGAGGCAATCAGCCCCAGCATTTT.

In this sample, this clonotype turned up many times. The chain links TRBV28 to TRBJ2-5; D ambiguous. The germline V gene encodes CDR1 MDHEN and CDR2 SYDVKM. The CDR3 is made up of 13 amino acids. The V end was cut by 3 bases, the J end by 5 bases, with 10 bases between. CDR3 protein: CASSFVGWETQYF. CDR3 sequence (DNA): TGTGCCAGCAGTTTTGTAGGATGGGAGACCCAGTACTTC.

This clonotype was recorded at least ten times. The chain links TRBV9 to TRBJ2-7, with D possibly TRBD2 on 5 matching bases. The V and J ends lost 0 bases and 6 bases respectively, with 13 bases between them. The CDR3 is 14 amino acids. CDR1 is SGDLS and CDR2 is YYNGEE in the germline V gene. CDR3 amino acids: CASSVGGLSGEQYF. In DNA, the CDR3 is TGTGCCAGCAGCGTAGGAGGCCTAAGCGGCGAGCAGTACTTC.

The chain joins TRBV6-2 or TRBV6-3 to TRBJ1-6, with D perhaps TRBD1 (5 bases). Trimming shortened V by 2 bases and J by 10 bases, and 12 bases separated the two germline ends. The CDR3 is made up of 14 amino acids. Per germline, CDR1 MNHEY and CDR2 SVGEGT. The CDR3 sequence: CASSYDGRDSPLHF. In nucleotides, the CDR3 is TGTGCCAGCAGTTACGACGGGAGGGACTCACCCCTCCACTTT.